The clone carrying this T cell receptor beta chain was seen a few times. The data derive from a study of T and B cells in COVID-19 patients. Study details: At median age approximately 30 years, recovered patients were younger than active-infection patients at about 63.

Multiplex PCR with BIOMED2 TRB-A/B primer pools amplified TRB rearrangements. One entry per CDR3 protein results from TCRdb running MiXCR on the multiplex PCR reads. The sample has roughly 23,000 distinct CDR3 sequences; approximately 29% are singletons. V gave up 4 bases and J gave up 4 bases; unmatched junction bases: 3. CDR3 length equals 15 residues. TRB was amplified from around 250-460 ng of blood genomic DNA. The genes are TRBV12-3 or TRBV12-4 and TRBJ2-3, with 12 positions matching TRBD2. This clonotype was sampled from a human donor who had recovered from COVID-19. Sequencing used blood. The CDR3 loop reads CASSSRLAGADTQYF. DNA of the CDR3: TGTGCCAGCAGTTCCCGACTAGCGGGAGCAGATACGCAGTATTTT.